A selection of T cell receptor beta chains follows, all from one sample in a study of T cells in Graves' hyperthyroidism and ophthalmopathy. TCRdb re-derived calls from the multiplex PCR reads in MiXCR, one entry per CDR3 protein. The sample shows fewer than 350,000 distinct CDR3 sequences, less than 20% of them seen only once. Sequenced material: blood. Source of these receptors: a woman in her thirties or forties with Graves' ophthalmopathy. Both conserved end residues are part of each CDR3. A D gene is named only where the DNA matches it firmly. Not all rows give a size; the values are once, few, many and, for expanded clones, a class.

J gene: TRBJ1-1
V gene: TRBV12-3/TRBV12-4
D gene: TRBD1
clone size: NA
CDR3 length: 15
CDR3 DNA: TGTGCCAGCAGCATGTCCGGGACAGGGGACACTGAAGCTTTCTTT
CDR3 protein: CASSMSGTGDTEAFF

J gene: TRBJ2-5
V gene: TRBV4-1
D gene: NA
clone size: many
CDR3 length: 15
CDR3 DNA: TGCGCCAGCAGCCGAATAGGGACTTCGAAAGAGACCCAGTACTTC
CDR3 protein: CASSRIGTSKETQYF

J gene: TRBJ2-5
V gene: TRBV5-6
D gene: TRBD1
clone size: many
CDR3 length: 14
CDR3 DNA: TGTGCCAGCAGCTTTTTGGGGACAGAAGAGACCCAGTACTTC
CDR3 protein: CASSFLGTEETQYF

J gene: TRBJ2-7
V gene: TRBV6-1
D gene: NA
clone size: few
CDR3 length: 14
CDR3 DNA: TGTGCCAGCAGGGGAGCCCAGGGTCCCTACGAGCAGTACTTC
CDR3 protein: CASRGAQGPYEQYF

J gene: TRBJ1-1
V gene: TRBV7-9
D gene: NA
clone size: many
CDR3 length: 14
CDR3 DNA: TGTGCCAGCAGCTTAGGACAGTTGAACACTGAAGCTTTCTTT
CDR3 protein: CASSLGQLNTEAFF

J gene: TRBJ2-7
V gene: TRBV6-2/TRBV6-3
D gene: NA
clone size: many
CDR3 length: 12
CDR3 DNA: TGTGCCAGCAGTTACTTGGGGCTCGAGCAGTACTTC
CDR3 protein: CASSYLGLEQYF

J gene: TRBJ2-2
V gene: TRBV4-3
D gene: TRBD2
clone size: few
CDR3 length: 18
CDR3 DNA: TGCGCCAGCAGCCAGGAGAAGCGACTAGCGGGTCCCCTCCGGAAGCTGTTTTTT
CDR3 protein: CASSQEKRLAGPLRKLFF

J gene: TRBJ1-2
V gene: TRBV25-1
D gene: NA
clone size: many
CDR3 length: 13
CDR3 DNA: TGTGCCAGCAGTGAGCCCCTAACTCAGGGCTACACCTTC
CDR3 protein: CASSEPLTQGYTF

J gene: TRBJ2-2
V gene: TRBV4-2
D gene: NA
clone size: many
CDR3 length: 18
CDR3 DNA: TGTGCCAGCAGCCAAAGTAGGGGGGGCGGGAGTAACACCGGGGAGCTGTTTTTT
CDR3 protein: CASSQSRGGGSNTGELFF

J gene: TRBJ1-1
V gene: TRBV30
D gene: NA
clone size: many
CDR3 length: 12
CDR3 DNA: TGTGCTCGGGACGGGTTGAACACTGAAGCTTTCTTT
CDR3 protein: CARDGLNTEAFF

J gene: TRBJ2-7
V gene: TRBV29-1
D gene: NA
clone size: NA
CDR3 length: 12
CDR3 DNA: TGCAGCGTTGCAGGGCAGGGACAACAAGAGTTCTTC
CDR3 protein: CSVAGQGQQEFF

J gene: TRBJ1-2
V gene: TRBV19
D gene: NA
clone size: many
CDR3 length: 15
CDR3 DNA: TGTGCCAGTAGTATAGGAGGCAGGGTCTCCTATGGCTACACCTTC
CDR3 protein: CASSIGGRVSYGYTF

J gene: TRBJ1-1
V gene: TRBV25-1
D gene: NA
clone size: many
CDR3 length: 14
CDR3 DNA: TGTGCCAGCAGTGTCCCAGGCAGGGTGGGTGAAGCTTTCTTT
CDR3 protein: CASSVPGRVGEAFF

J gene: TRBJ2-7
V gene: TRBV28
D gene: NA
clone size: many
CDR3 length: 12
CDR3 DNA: TGTGCCAGCAGTTTTTCGTTTGGAGAGCAGTACTTC
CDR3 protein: CASSFSFGEQYF

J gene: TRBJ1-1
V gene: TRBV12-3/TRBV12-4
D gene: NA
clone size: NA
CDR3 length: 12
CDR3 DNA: TGTGCCAGCGTAATCGCGGCCACTGAAGCTTTCTTT
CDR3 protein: CASVIAATEAFF

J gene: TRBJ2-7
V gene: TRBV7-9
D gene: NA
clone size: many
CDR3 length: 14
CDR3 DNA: TGTGCCAGCAGCTTAATCGGCGGCCACTACGAGCAGTACTTC
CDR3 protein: CASSLIGGHYEQYF

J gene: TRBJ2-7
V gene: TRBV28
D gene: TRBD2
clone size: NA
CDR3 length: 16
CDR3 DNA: TGTGCCAGCAGTTTAAGAGCAGGGTCCGGGGGGTTGCGGCAGTACTTC
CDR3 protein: CASSLRAGSGGLRQYF

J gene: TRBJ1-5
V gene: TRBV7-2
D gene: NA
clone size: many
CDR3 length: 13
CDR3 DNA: TGTGCCAGCAGCACTCGAGACAATCAGCCCCAGCATTTT
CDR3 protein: CASSTRDNQPQHF

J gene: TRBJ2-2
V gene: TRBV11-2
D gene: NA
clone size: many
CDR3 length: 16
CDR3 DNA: TGTGCCAGCGGCTCCGAGAGGGCCTTGTGGGTCGGGGAGCTGTTTTTT
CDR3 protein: CASGSERALWVGELFF

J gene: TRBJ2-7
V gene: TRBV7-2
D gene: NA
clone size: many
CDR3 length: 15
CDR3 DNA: TGTGCCAGCAGCCCGTGGGGGGGACAGATCTACGAGCAGTACTTC
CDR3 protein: CASSPWGGQIYEQYF

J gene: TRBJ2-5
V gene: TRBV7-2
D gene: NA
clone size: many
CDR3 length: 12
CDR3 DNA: TGTGCCAGCAGGGGTCACCAAGAGACCCAGTACTTC
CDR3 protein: CASRGHQETQYF

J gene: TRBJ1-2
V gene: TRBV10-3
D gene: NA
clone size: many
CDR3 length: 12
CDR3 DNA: TGTGCCAGTACGGGCGACGACTATGGCTACACCTTC
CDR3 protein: CASTGDDYGYTF

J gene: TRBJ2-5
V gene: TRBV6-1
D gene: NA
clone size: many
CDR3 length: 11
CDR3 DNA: TGTGCCAGCAGAGGCATAGAGACCCAGTACTTC
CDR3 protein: CASRGIETQYF

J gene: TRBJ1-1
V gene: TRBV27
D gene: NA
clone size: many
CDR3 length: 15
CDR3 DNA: TGTGCCAGCGGCTACTCCCCGGGGGCGGACACTGAAGCTTTCTTT
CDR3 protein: CASGYSPGADTEAFF

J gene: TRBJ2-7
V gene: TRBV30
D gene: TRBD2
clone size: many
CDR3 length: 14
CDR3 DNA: TGTGCCTGGAGTGTAGGCGGGAGTCGGTACGAGCAGTACTTC
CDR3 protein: CAWSVGGSRYEQYF

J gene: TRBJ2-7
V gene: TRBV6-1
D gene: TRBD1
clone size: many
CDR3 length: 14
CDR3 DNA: TGTGCCAGCAGTGGACAGGGGGACTCCTACGAGCAGTACTTC
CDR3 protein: CASSGQGDSYEQYF

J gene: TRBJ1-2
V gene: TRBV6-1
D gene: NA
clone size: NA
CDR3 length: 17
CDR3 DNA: TGTGCCAGCAGCGCGTCTAGGGGTACCGGGGAGCTCGGTGGCTACACCTTC
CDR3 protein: CASSASRGTGELGGYTF

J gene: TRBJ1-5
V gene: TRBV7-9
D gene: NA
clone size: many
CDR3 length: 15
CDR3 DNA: TGTGCCAGCAGCTTGGCAGAAATTAGCAATCAGCCCCAGCATTTT
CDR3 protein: CASSLAEISNQPQHF

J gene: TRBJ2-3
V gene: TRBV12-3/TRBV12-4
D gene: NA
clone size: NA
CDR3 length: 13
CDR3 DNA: TGTGCCAGCAGGTCAGGAGTGGCAGATACGCAGTATTTT
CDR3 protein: CASRSGVADTQYF

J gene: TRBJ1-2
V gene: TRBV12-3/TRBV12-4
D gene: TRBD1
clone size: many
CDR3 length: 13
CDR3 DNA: TGTGCCAGCAGTTCCCTAGGACAGGGTGGCTACACCTTC
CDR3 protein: CASSSLGQGGYTF

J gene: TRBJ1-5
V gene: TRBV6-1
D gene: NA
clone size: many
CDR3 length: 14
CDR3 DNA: TGTGCCAGCAGTGAAGTGGCAGGGTGGCAGCCCCAGCATTTT
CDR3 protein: CASSEVAGWQPQHF

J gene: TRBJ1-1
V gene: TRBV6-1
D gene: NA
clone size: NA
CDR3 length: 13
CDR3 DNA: TGTGCCAGCAACAGGATAATGAACACTGAAGCTTTCTTT
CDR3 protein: CASNRIMNTEAFF

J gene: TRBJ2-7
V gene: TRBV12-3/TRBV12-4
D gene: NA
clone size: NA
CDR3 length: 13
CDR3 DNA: TGTGCCAGCAGTTTTCGCATTAGCTACGAGCAGTACTTC
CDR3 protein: CASSFRISYEQYF

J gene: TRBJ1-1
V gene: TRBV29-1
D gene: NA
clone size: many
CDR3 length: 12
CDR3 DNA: TGCAGCGTTGGCACAGGGTACACTGAAGCTTTCTTT
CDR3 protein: CSVGTGYTEAFF

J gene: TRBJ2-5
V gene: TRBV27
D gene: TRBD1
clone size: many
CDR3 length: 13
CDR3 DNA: TGTGCCAGTACAGGGACAGCCCAAGAGACCCAGTACTTC
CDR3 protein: CASTGTAQETQYF

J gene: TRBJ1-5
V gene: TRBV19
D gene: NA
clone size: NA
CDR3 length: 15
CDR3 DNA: TGTGCCAGTAGTATTTTCGGCAGGCGCAATCAGCCCCAGCATTTT
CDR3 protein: CASSIFGRRNQPQHF

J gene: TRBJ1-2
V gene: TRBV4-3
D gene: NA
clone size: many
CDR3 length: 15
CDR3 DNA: TGCGCCAGCAGCCAAGACAGGGACCCCATCTATGGCTACACCTTC
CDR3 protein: CASSQDRDPIYGYTF

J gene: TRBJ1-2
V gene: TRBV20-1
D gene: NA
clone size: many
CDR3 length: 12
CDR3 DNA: TGCAGTGCGCAGAGCTCGGGGTATGGCTACACCTTC
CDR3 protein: CSAQSSGYGYTF

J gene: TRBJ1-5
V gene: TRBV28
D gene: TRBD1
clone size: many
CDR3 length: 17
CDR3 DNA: TGTGCCAGCAGTTTATCCCTTAGACAGGGTTTCAATCAGCCCCAGCATTTT
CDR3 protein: CASSLSLRQGFNQPQHF

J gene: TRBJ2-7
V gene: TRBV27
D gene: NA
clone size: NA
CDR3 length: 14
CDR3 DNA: TGTGCCAGCAGCGTACACAGCAGCTCCTACGAGCAGTACTTC
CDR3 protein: CASSVHSSSYEQYF

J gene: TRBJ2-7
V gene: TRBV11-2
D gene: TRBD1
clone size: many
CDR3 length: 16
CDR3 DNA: TGTGCCAGCAGCTTAAGGGGACAGGGAAGACTAAACGAGCAGTACTTC
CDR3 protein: CASSLRGQGRLNEQYF

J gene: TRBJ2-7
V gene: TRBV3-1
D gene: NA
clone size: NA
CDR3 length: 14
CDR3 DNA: TGTGCCAGCAGCCAAGGGAGACTTTCATACGAGCAGTACTTC
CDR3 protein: CASSQGRLSYEQYF

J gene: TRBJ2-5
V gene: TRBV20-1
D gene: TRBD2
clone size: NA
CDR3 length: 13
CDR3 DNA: TGCAGCACCCTAGCGGGGGGGGGAGAGACCCAGTACTTC
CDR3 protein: CSTLAGGGETQYF

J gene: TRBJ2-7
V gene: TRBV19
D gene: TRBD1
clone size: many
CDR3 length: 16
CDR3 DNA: TGTGCCAGTAGTTACCCCCTCCGGACAGGGGGCAACGAGCAGTACTTC
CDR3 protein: CASSYPLRTGGNEQYF

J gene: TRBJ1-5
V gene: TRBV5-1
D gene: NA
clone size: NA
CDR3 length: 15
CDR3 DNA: TGCGCCAGCAGCTTAAACCCTGGATCGAATCAGCCCCAGCATTTT
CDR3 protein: CASSLNPGSNQPQHF

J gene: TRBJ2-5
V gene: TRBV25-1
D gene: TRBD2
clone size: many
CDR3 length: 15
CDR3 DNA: TGTGCCAGCAGTGAAACTAGCGGGAGGCTCCAGACCCAGTACTTC
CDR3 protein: CASSETSGRLQTQYF

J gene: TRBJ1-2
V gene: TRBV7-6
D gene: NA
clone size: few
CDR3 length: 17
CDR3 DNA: TGTGCCAGCAGCTTAGGAGCCTCCTTCACCCTCCACTATGGCTACATCTTC
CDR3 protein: CASSLGASFTLHYGYIF

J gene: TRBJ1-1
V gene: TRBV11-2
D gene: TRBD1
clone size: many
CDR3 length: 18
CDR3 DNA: TGTGCCAGCAGCTTATTCGGCTCCCCGGACAGGCCGAACACTGAAGCTTTCTTT
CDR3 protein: CASSLFGSPDRPNTEAFF

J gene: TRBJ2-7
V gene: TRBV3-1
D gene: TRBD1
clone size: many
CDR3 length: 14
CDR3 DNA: TGTGCCAGCAGCCACGGGACAGCTCAGTCGGAGCAGTACTTC
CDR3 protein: CASSHGTAQSEQYF

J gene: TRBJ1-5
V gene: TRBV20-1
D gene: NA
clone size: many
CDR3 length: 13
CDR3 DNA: TGCAGTGCCGGTGGTCGGGTGGATCAGCCCCAGCATTTT
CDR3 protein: CSAGGRVDQPQHF

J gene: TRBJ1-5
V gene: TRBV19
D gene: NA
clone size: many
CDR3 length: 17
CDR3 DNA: TGTGCCAGTAGTATGTGGGGGGCAGGGCTTAGCAATCAGCCCCAGCATTTT
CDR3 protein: CASSMWGAGLSNQPQHF

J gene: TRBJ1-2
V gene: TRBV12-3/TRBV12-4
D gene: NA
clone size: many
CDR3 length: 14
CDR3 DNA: TGTGCCAGCAGTTTAGCCCAGGGAACCGGTGGCTACACCTTC
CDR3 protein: CASSLAQGTGGYTF

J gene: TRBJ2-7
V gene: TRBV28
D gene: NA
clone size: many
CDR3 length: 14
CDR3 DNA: TGTGCCAGCAGTTTAATCGCCAGGGCGGGCGAGCAGTACTTC
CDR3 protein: CASSLIARAGEQYF

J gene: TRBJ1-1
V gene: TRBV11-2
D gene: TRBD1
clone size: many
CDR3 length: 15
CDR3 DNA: TGTGCCAGCAGCTTAGGGACAGGGTACTCCACTGAAGCTTTCTTT
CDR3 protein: CASSLGTGYSTEAFF

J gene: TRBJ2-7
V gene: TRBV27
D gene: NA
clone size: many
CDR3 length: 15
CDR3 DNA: TGTGCCAGTGGCTCCGATGAGGTGGGCTCCTACGAGCAGTACTTC
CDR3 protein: CASGSDEVGSYEQYF

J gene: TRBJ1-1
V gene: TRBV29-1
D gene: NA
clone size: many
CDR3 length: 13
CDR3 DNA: TGCAGCGTTGAAGGCGCGGTGAACACTGAAGCTTTCTTT
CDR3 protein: CSVEGAVNTEAFF

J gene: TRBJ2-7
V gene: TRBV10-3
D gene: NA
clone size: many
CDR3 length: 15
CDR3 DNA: TGTGCCATCAGTGAGAGGCAGGGGCGTTCCTACGAGCAGTACTTC
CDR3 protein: CAISERQGRSYEQYF

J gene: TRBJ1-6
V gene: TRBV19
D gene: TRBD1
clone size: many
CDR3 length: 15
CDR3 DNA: TGTGCCAGTAGTACCCGTGGACAGGTTGCTTCACCCCTCCACTTT
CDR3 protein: CASSTRGQVASPLHF

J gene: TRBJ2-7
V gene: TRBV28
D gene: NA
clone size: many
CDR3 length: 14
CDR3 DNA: TGTGCCAGCATCCCGGCCCAAGGGGCCTACGAGCAGTACTTC
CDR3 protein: CASIPAQGAYEQYF